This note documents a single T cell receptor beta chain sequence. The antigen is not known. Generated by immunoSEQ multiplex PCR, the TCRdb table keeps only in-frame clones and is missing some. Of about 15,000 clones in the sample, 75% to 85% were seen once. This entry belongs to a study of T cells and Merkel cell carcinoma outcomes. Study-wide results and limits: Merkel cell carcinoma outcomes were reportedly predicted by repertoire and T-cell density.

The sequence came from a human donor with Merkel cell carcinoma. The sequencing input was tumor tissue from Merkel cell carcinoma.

In DNA, the CDR3 is TGCGCCAGCAGGCAGGCCCGACAGGCAGATCTAACTTTCTTT. It specifies CASRQARQADLTFF. The rearrangement joins TRBV5-1 to TRBJ1-1; tentative D call: TRBD1 (6 bases). The germline V and J ends were trimmed by 5 bases and 12 bases, with 23 bases remaining between them. Germline CDR1 and CDR2: SGHRS and YFSETQ. The CDR3 covers 14 residues.